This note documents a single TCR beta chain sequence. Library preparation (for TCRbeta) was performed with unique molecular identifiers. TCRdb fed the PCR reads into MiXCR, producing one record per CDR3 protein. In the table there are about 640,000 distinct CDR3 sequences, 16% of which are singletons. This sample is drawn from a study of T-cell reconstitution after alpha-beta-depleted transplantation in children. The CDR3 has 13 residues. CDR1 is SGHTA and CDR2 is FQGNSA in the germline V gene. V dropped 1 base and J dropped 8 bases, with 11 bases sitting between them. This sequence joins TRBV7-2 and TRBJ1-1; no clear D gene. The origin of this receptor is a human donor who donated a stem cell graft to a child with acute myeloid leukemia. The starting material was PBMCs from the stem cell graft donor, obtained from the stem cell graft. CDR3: CASSLGREREAFF. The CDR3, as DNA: TGTGCCAGCAGCTTAGGCCGGGAAAGGGAAGCTTTCTTT.